This paragraph reports one TCR beta chain. The antigen is not known. The data derive from a study of OX40 agonist ivuxolimab in advanced cancers. Study in general: Males comprised around four fifths of the group, whose mean age was approximately 62 years (range roughly 20 to 90).

A history of autoimmune disease or systemic immunosuppression excluded patients. Only in-frame clones appear in the TCRdb table, and some are missing; sequencing was by immunoSEQ multiplex PCR. The table has about 80,000 clones, over 75% seen once; the top ten hold 0.3% to 0.4%. CDR1 is SGHTA and CDR2 is FQGNSA in the germline V gene. Trimming cost V 5 bases and J 7 bases, with 20 bases left between them. This CDR3 has 15 amino acids. Study results and caveats: Among the lowest peripheral clonal expansion occurred in 0.1-3.0 mg/kg partial responders. The mean number of expanded clones was higher in CD8+ T cells than in CD4+.

The V call is TRBV7-2, the J call TRBJ1-1, with D possibly matching TRBD1 (5 bases). This receptor was identified in an adult with an advanced solid tumor such as melanoma, head and neck, liver or kidney cancer. The sample in question was CD4+ or CD8+ T cells sorted from blood, obtained in a trial of the OX40 agonist ivuxolimab. The CDR3 spells CASSIMTRVPSEAFF. Here the CDR3 DNA reads TGTGCCAGCAGCATAATGACCAGGGTCCCTAGTGAAGCTTTCTTT.